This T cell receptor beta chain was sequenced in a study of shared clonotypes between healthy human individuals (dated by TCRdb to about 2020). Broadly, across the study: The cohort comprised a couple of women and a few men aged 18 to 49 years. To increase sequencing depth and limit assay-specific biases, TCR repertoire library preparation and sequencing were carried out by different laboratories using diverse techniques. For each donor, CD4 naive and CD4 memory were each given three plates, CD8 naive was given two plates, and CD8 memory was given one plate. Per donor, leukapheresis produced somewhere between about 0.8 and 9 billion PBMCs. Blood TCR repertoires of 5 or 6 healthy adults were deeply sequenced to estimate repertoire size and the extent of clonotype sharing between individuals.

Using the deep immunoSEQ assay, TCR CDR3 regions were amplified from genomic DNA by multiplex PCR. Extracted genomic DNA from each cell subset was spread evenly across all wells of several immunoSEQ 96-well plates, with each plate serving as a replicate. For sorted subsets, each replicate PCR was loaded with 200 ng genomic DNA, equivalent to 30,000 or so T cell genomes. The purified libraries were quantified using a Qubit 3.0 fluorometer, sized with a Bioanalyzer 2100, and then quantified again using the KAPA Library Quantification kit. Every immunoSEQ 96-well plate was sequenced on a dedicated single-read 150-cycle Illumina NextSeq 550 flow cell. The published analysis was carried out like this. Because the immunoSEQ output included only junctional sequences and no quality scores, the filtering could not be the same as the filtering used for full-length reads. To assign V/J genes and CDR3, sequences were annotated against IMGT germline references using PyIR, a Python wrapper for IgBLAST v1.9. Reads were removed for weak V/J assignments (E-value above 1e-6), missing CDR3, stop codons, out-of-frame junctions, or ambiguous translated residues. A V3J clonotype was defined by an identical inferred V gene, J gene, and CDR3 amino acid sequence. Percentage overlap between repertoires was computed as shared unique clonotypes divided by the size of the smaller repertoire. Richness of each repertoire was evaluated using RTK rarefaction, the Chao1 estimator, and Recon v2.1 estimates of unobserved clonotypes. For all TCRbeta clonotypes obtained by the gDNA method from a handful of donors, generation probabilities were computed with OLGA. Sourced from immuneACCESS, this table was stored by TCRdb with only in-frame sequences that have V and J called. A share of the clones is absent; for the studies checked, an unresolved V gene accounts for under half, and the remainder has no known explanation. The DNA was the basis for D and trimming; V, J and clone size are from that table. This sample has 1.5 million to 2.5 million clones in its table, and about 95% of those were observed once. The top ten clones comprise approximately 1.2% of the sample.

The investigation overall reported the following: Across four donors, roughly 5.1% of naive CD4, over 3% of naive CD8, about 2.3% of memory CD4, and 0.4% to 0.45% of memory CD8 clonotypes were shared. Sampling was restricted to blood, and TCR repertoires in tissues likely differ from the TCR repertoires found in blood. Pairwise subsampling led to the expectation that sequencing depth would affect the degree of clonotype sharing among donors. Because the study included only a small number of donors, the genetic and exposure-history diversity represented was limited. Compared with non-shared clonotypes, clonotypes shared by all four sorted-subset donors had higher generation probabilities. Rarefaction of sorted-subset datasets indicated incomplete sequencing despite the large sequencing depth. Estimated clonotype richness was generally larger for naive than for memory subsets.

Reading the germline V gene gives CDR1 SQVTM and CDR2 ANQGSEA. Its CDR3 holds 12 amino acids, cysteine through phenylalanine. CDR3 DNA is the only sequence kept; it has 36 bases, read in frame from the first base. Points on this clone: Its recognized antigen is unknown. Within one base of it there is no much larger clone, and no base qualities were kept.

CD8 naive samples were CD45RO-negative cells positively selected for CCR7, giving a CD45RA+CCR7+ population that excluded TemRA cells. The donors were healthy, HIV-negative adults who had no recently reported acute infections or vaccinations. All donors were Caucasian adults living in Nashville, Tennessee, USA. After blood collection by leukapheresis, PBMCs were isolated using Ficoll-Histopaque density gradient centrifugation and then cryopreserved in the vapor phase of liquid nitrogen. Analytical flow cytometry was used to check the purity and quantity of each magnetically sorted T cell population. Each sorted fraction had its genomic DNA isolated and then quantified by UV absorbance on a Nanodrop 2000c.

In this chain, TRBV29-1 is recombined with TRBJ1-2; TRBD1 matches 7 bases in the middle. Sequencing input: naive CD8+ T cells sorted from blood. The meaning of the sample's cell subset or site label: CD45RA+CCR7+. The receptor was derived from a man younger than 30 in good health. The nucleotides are TGCGGGTATACAGGGGAATCCTATGGCTACACCTTC. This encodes CGYTGESYGYTF.